The 8 T cell receptor beta chains in this list originate from one sample, sequenced in a study of blood T cell repertoires in COVID-19. Here immunoSEQ multiplex PCR was the method, and the copy in TCRdb shows in-frame clones only, minus some. The table shows a few hundred thousand clones, with 85% to 90% occurring only once. The sample taken for sequencing was PBMCs or T cells enriched from blood (not recorded which). All receptors derive from a man aged 25-40 years who had recovered from COVID-19.

The rearrangement joins TRBV5-1 to TRBJ1-2; D unresolved. CDR3 length: 14 residues. Germline lookup yields CDR1 SGHRS and CDR2 YFSETQ. V dropped 0 bases and J dropped 6 bases, with 12 bases sitting between them. The CDR3 loop reads CASSLVTTGDGYTF. CDR3 nucleotide sequence: TGCGCCAGCAGCTTGGTGACGACCGGGGATGGCTACACCTTC.

This chain joins TRBV19 and TRBJ2-5; 9 positions agree with TRBD2. V trimming: 3 bases; J trimming: 8 bases; junction bases outside the gene matches: 10. This CDR3 is 15 amino acids long. Germline lookup yields CDR1 LNHDA and CDR2 SQIVND (reference sequence). The CDR3 DNA sequence: TGTGCCAGTAGTATCATTGGCGGGGGGGGTGACACCCAGTACTTC. As protein: CASSIIGGGGDTQYF.

The chain employs TRBV19 and TRBJ2-7; 9 bases match TRBD1. The CDR3 runs to 14 residues. Germline V gives CDR1 LNHDA, CDR2 SQIVND (reference sequence). The V gene end was trimmed by 5 bases and the J gene end by 4 bases; junction bases not matched to a gene: 6. CDR3 region: CASSPRDRVYEQYF. In DNA, the CDR3 is TGTGCCAGTAGTCCCCGGGACAGGGTGTACGAGCAGTACTTC.

The chain employs TRBV7-9 and TRBJ1-5, with D possibly TRBD1 on 5 matching bases. CDR1 is SEHNR, CDR2 FQNEAQ, per germline (reference sequence). The CDR3 has 15 residues. Trimming removed 7 bases at V and 3 bases at J, with 16 bases between. The CDR3 nucleotides read TGTGCCAGCACCCTGGGGGAGGGGTACAATCAGCCCCAGCATTTT. Residues: CASTLGEGYNQPQHF.

The gene calls are TRBV27 and TRBJ1-1; a weak D match, TRBD1 (6 bases). The CDR3 covers 14 residues. Germline-derived CDR1 and CDR2 are MNHEY and SMNVEV (reference sequence). Trimming took 3 bases from V and 6 from J, leaving 14 bases between them. Here the CDR3 reads CASSFGGGVPEAFF. DNA for the CDR3: TGTGCCAGCAGTTTTGGAGGGGGGGTCCCTGAAGCTTTCTTT.

This rearrangement joins TRBV25-1 to TRBJ1-2; tentatively, D is TRBD1 (6 bases). V was pared by 4 bases and J by 8 bases, with 14 bases between. Per the germline V gene, CDR1 is MGHDK and CDR2 is SYGVNS. This CDR3 has 13 residues. In DNA form, the CDR3 reads TGTGCCAGCAGTGGACCAACAGGGCCGGGCTACACCTTC. Protein: CASSGPTGPGYTF.

This clone appeared a single time. The rearrangement links TRBV4-1 to TRBJ1-3, with 7 bases aligning to TRBD1. V lost 4 bases, J lost 0 bases, and 6 bases stayed unmatched. Per the germline V gene, CDR1 is MGHRA and CDR2 is YSYEKL. The CDR3 loop spans 16 amino acids. Here the CDR3 DNA reads TGCGCCAGCAGCCCACAGGGGATGGGCTCTGGAAACACCATATATTTT. Its protein product is CASSPQGMGSGNTIYF.

This CDR3 reads CASSSPGRGIPQHF. The CDR3 DNA follows: TGTGCCAGCAGTTCCCCGGGCAGGGGAATCCCCCAGCATTTT. V and J are TRBV28 and TRBJ1-5; TRBD1 might be the D (6 bases). There are 14 residues in the CDR3. Germline CDR1 reads MDHEN; CDR2 reads SYDVKM. V was cut by 4 bases and J by 10 bases, with 17 bases left in between.